This section outlines one T cell receptor beta chain sequence together with its context. The antigen is undetermined. The record originates from a study of T cell responses to AZD1222 COVID-19 vaccine. Study-level points and caveats: After two AZD1222 doses, spike-specific TCR breadth and depth rose versus day 0. Mapped onto spike, vaccine-associated CD4 TCRs spanned it and were dominant at 160-218 and 743-854. Among those given AZD1222, only 6 or 7 were seropositive at baseline.

The CDR3 covers 15 residues. The germline V gene encodes CDR1 SGHDT and CDR2 YYEEEE. Germline trimming cut 0 bases from V and 4 bases from J; bases unmatched to any gene: 2. Measured with immunoSEQ multiplex PCR; TCRdb has only the in-frame clones, and not every one. This sample has 60,000 to 80,000 clones, with over 75% found just once. This TCR came from an adult in good health. The gene calls are TRBV5-6 and TRBJ2-1, with 9 bases that match TRBD2. Sample: peripheral blood, taken on day 0 of AZD1222 vaccination. The DNA of the CDR3 is TGTGCCAGCAGCTTGGGTAGCGGGGGTTACAATGAGCAGTTCTTC. As protein: CASSLGSGGYNEQFF.